This is a list of T cell receptor beta chains from one sample in a study of OX40 agonist ivuxolimab in advanced cancers. TCRdb's table, derived via immunoSEQ multiplex PCR, lists solely in-frame clones and lacks some. The sample contains fewer than 85,000 clones, approximately 83% of which appear only once. This sample comprised CD4+ or CD8+ T cells sorted from blood, obtained in a trial of the OX40 agonist ivuxolimab. These receptors were collected from an adult with an advanced solid tumor such as melanoma, head and neck, liver or kidney cancer. Each CDR3 is given with its conserved first and last residue. A D gene is named only where the DNA matches it firmly. For some rows the clone size is stated as once, few or many, or as a class when expanded; others skip it.

V gene	J gene	D gene	clone size	CDR3 protein	CDR3 DNA
TRBV2	TRBJ1-5	TRBD1	.	CATNRDSRQPQHF	TGTGCCACCAACCGGGACAGTAGGCAGCCCCAGCATTTT
TRBV4-1	TRBJ1-5	TRBD1	.	CASSQDPGTGVSFNQPQHF	TGCGCCAGCAGCCAAGATCCGGGGACAGGGGTCTCCTTCAATCAGCCCCAGCATTTT
TRBV18	TRBJ1-4	.	.	CASQGAIQEKLFF	TGTGCCAGCCAAGGGGCTATCCAGGAAAAACTGTTTTTT
TRBV9	TRBJ2-7	TRBD1	.	CASSVEVDRGYYEQYF	TGTGCCAGCAGCGTAGAAGTGGACAGGGGCTACTACGAGCAGTACTTC
TRBV18	TRBJ1-2	.	.	CASSPTDNYGYTF	TGTGCCAGCTCACCCACAGATAACTATGGCTACACCTTC
TRBV19	TRBJ1-4	TRBD1	.	CASSRPPGQGEKLFF	TGTGCCAGTAGTCGTCCTCCGGGACAGGGCGAAAAACTGTTTTTT
TRBV6-5	TRBJ1-3	.	few	CASSYGRGESRNTIYF	TGTGCCAGCAGTTACGGACGGGGGGAATCGAGAAACACCATATATTTT
TRBV7-2	TRBJ2-3	TRBD2	few	CASSLARGEGDTQYF	TGTGCCAGCAGCTTGGCGCGGGGGGAGGGAGATACGCAGTATTTT
TRBV6-6	TRBJ2-5	TRBD1	.	CASSSRTGMETQYF	TGTGCCAGCAGCTCCCGGACAGGGATGGAGACCCAGTACTTC
TRBV19	TRBJ2-2	TRBD2	.	CASSPRTSGGAYTGELFF	TGTGCCAGTAGTCCGAGGACTAGCGGGGGGGCATACACCGGGGAGCTGTTTTTT
TRBV5-3	TRBJ1-1	TRBD1	.	CARMLIPGGEENTEAFF	TGTGCCAGAATGCTAATCCCAGGGGGCGAGGAGAACACTGAAGCTTTCTTT
TRBV4-1	TRBJ1-4	.	.	CASSQVQGNEKLFF	TGCGCCAGCAGCCAAGTACAGGGTAATGAAAAACTGTTTTTT
TRBV7-9	TRBJ1-5	.	.	CASSLMGGGQPQHF	TGTGCCAGCAGCTTAATGGGGGGCGGTCAGCCCCAGCATTTT
TRBV4-1	TRBJ2-1	TRBD2	.	CASSPHPGTSGGASFF	TGCGCCAGCAGCCCTCATCCCGGGACTAGCGGGGGGGCGTCGTTCTTC
TRBV15	TRBJ2-2	.	.	CATSRDPATGELFF	TGTGCCACCAGCAGAGATCCAGCCACCGGGGAGCTGTTTTTT
TRBV7-2	TRBJ1-5	TRBD1	once	CASSLVTGGNQPQHF	TGTGCCAGCAGCTTAGTGACAGGGGGCAATCAGCCCCAGCATTTT
TRBV11-2	TRBJ1-1	.	.	CASSLDDRSYSEAFF	TGTGCCAGCAGCTTAGACGACAGGTCATACTCTGAAGCTTTCTTT
TRBV6-6	TRBJ2-1	.	.	CASSLDNEQFF	TGTGCCAGCAGTCTGGACAATGAGCAGTTCTTC
TRBV6-6	TRBJ1-1	TRBD1	.	CASSSRTGYAEAFF	TGTGCCAGCAGTTCCCGGACAGGCTACGCTGAAGCTTTCTTT
TRBV6-5	TRBJ1-2	.	.	CASSYSSSYGYTF	TGTGCCAGCAGTTACTCGTCGTCCTATGGCTACACCTTC
TRBV23-1	TRBJ2-6	.	.	CASTPEDRRPGANVLTF	TGCGCCAGCACCCCGGAGGACAGAAGGCCTGGGGCCAACGTCCTGACTTTC
TRBV4-3	TRBJ2-3	.	.	CASSLEGGSTDTQYF	TGCGCCAGCAGCCTCGAGGGGGGTAGCACAGATACGCAGTATTTT
TRBV2	TRBJ2-5	.	.	CASSARRGGETQYF	TGTGCCAGCAGTGCGCGCAGGGGTGGAGAGACCCAGTACTTC
TRBV19	TRBJ2-5	TRBD2	.	CASTRRAGGTQETQYF	TGTGCCAGTACCCGAAGGGCGGGAGGGACCCAAGAGACCCAGTACTTC
TRBV18	TRBJ1-4	TRBD1	.	CASSSLQGAEEKLFF	TGTGCCAGCTCATCCCTTCAGGGGGCGGAGGAAAAACTGTTTTTT
TRBV18	TRBJ1-2	.	.	CASSPFGAGDYGYTF	TGTGCCAGCTCACCCTTCGGGGCAGGGGACTATGGCTACACCTTC
TRBV7-2	TRBJ2-7	.	once	CASSSQLEQYF	TGTGCCAGCAGCTCCCAATTGGAGCAGTACTTC
TRBV6-5	TRBJ1-1	.	.	CASSEKPRLAFF	TGTGCCAGCAGTGAAAAGCCTCGTCTTGCTTTCTTT
TRBV7-2	TRBJ1-1	TRBD1	once	CASSPRDRTNTEAFF	TGTGCCAGCAGCCCCCGGGACAGGACGAACACTGAAGCTTTCTTT
TRBV2	TRBJ1-1	.	few	CASRPAQNTEAFF	TGTGCCAGCAGGCCAGCCCAGAACACTGAAGCTTTCTTT
TRBV19	TRBJ1-2	.	.	CASLDPGTGINYGYTF	TGTGCCAGTTTGGATCCCGGGACGGGGATTAACTATGGCTACACCTTC
TRBV11-2	TRBJ2-7	.	once	CASSPPKGSEQYF	TGTGCCAGCAGCCCTCCTAAGGGGAGCGAGCAGTACTTC
TRBV7-9	TRBJ1-2	TRBD1	.	CASSDRDRVSYGYTF	TGTGCCAGCAGCGACCGGGACAGGGTGAGCTATGGCTACACCTTC
TRBV12-2	TRBJ1-2	.	.	CASRDLRFYGYTF	TGTGCAAGTCGCGATCTCCGGTTCTATGGCTACACCTTC
TRBV6-5	TRBJ2-7	TRBD1	.	CASSFRDRGYEQYF	TGTGCCAGCAGTTTCCGGGACAGGGGTTACGAGCAGTACTTC
TRBV7-7	TRBJ2-1	TRBD2	.	CASIGTSGFDEQFF	TGTGCCAGCATCGGGACTAGCGGGTTTGATGAGCAGTTCTTC
TRBV28	TRBJ2-7	.	.	CASSPTYYEQYF	TGTGCCAGCAGTCCCACATACTACGAGCAGTACTTC
TRBV5-4	TRBJ2-2	.	.	CASSIQGGGTGELFF	TGTGCCAGCAGTATACAAGGGGGAGGCACCGGGGAGCTGTTTTTT
TRBV11-3	TRBJ2-3	.	.	CASSRDTGYTDTQYF	TGTGCCAGCAGCCGGGACACCGGCTACACAGATACGCAGTATTTT
TRBV5-4	TRBJ2-2	.	.	CASSLGSYTGELFF	TGTGCCAGCAGCCTCGGGTCATACACCGGGGAGCTGTTTTTT
TRBV18	TRBJ2-5	.	.	CASSQILQETQYF	TGTGCCAGCTCACAAATCCTCCAGGAGACCCAGTACTTC
TRBV7-3	TRBJ1-1	.	.	CASSSSGTTEAFF	TGTGCCAGCAGCTCATCCGGGACAACTGAAGCTTTCTTT
TRBV7-2	TRBJ2-3	.	.	CASSWRLDTQYF	TGTGCCAGCAGCTGGAGATTAGATACGCAGTATTTT
TRBV7-9	TRBJ2-7	.	few	CASIPFGTSYEQYF	TGTGCCAGCATCCCGTTTGGGACATCCTACGAGCAGTACTTC
TRBV4-1	TRBJ2-3	.	.	CASSQGPGDTQYF	TGCGCCAGCAGCCAAGGACCGGGAGATACGCAGTATTTT
TRBV2	TRBJ2-1	TRBD2	.	CASSQGSSGRADEQFF	TGTGCCAGCAGTCAGGGGTCTAGCGGGAGGGCCGATGAGCAGTTCTTC
TRBV7-3	TRBJ2-5	.	once	CASSLTPGGQETQYF	TGTGCCAGCAGCTTAACCCCCGGGGGCCAAGAGACCCAGTACTTC
TRBV11-2	TRBJ2-1	.	once	CASSRGFKDEQFF	TGTGCCAGCAGCAGGGGATTTAAGGATGAGCAGTTCTTC
TRBV20-1	TRBJ2-3	.	.	CSALDTDTQYF	TGCAGTGCTCTCGATACAGATACGCAGTATTTT
TRBV5-1	TRBJ2-3	TRBD1	.	CASSFTGQGAADTQYF	TGCGCCAGCAGCTTCACGGGACAGGGGGCGGCAGATACGCAGTATTTT
TRBV18	TRBJ2-7	.	.	CASSPPGSVSYEQYF	TGTGCCAGCTCACCACCAGGGTCGGTTTCCTACGAGCAGTACTTC
TRBV6-1	TRBJ1-5	.	.	CASVTGSYQPQHF	TGTGCCAGCGTTACAGGGAGTTACCAGCCCCAGCATTTT
TRBV7-9	TRBJ2-7	.	.	CASSLASSGSYEQYF	TGTGCCAGCAGCTTAGCGAGCAGCGGAAGCTACGAGCAGTACTTC
TRBV7-6	TRBJ1-2	.	.	CASSSQGLTGYTF	TGTGCCAGCAGCTCGCAGGGACTGACTGGCTACACCTTC
TRBV11-1	TRBJ1-4	.	.	CATPLGQLTNEKLFF	TGTGCCACCCCCCTGGGTCAGCTGACTAATGAAAAACTGTTTTTT
TRBV6-5	TRBJ2-7	.	few	CASRRGSSYEQYF	TGTGCCAGCCGGAGAGGTAGCTCCTACGAGCAGTACTTC
TRBV2	TRBJ2-7	TRBD2	.	CASSEGLAGYEQYF	TGTGCCAGCAGTGAAGGTCTAGCGGGGTACGAGCAGTACTTC
TRBV5-6	TRBJ2-3	TRBD2	.	CASSSSASGYTDTQYF	TGTGCCAGCAGCTCGAGTGCTAGCGGGTACACAGATACGCAGTATTTT